This T cell receptor beta chain was identified in a study of CD8 T cells in Susac syndrome. With random hexamers, 0.5 to 1 ug RNA was reverse transcribed. With immunoSEQ multiplex PCR, TCR beta CDR3 was amplified across 54 Vbeta and 13 Jbeta. TCRdb passed the immunoSEQ multiplex PCR reads through MiXCR, listing each CDR3 protein once. The sample carries 150,000 to 200,000 distinct CDR3 sequences, about 95% recorded once. CDR3 length: 15 amino acids. The ends lost 6 bases at V and 2 bases at J; junction bases unmatched: 12. CDR1 and CDR2 (germline): DFQATT, SNEGSKA (reference sequence). J is TRBJ2-5 and V is TRBV20-1, with 7 nucleotides matching TRBD2. The TCR comes from a human donor in good health. The material sequenced was CD4+ T cells from PBMCs. Here the CDR3 reads CSARGTGGKQETQYF. In DNA form, the CDR3 reads TGCAGTGCCCGAGGAACGGGAGGCAAACAAGAGACCCAGTACTTC.